This TCR beta chain was sequenced in a study of blood T cell repertoires in COVID-19. Study information: Both acute and convalescent COVID-19 samples were obtained from the United States, Italy and Spain. The analysed material was cDNA or gDNA that came from T cells, B-cell-depleted T cells, or PBMCs.

This clone appeared once. Original data processing: Nucleated cell number was recorded as an estimate derived from reference gene primer amplification. The method was immunoSEQ multiplex PCR; TCRdb's version includes in-frame clones alone and lacks a portion of them. V and J calls and clone size are given by that table; D and trimming were obtained from the DNA. The data contain 200,000 to 250,000 clones, about 93% of them singletons. Membership in each cohort depended on participant-reported clinical history. This CDR3 is 15 amino acids long. Trimming took 2 bases from V and 8 from J; bases not matched to a gene: 12. CDR1 is SQVTM and CDR2 is ANQGSEA in the germline V gene.

This sequence was found in a woman younger than 35 who had recovered from COVID-19. The sequencing input was PBMCs or T cells enriched from blood (not recorded which). J is TRBJ2-3 and V is TRBV29-1; 8 nucleotides match TRBD2. CDR3 nucleotide sequence: TGCAGCGTTGAAACAGGCCAGCGGGAGAAGGTTACGCAGTATTTT. It specifies CSVETGQREKVTQYF.